Listed here is a single TCR beta chain. The sample is drawn from a study of CD8+ T cells in alopecia areata. Study-wide background: Twice a day, 5 to 10 mg of oral tofacitinib was administered to treated patients.

V dropped 1 base and J dropped 9 bases, with 12 bases sitting between them. In germline, CDR1 is MGHDK, CDR2 SYGVNS. The CDR3 covers 13 residues. Sequencing used cDNA as its template, made by extracting RNA and reverse transcribing it. Only in-frame clones appear in the TCRdb table, and some are missing; sequencing was by immunoSEQ multiplex PCR. The sample records about 250,000 clones, about 60% being singletons. Treatment of the sample: oral pan-JAK inhibitor, 5-10 mg twice daily. Punch biopsies of lesional scalp, plus peripheral blood, were taken from alopecia areata patients. The sequencing here drew on CD4+ T cells sorted from blood, taken around week 53, from a patient treated with tofacitinib. The rearrangement links TRBV25-1 to TRBJ1-2, with D uncertain. The sequence came from a human donor with alopecia areata. As DNA, the CDR3 is TGTGCCAGCAGTGAATCGCCAGATTTAAGCTACACCTTC. Translation gives CASSESPDLSYTF.